The 10 T cell receptor beta chains in this list originate from one sample, sequenced in a study of shared clonotypes between healthy human individuals. CD8 cells regarded as naive lacked CD45RO, were positively chosen for CCR7, and omitted terminally differentiated effector memory CD45RA+ cells. Sequencing was performed with immunoSEQ multiplex PCR; in TCRdb, only in-frame clones are kept and a portion is missing. Found here are under 600,000 clones, roughly 98% of them singletons; the top ten hold 0.3%. Sequences were obtained from naive CD8+ T cells sorted from blood. The receptors come from a man between 25 and 39 years old in good health.

J is TRBJ1-4 and V is TRBV11-2; tentative D call: TRBD1 (6 bases). Looked up from germline, CDR1 is SGHAT and CDR2 is FQNNGV. The CDR3 has 20 amino acids. Trimming removed 0 bases from V and 0 bases from J, with 20 bases in between. The CDR3 nucleotides read TGTGCCAGCAGCTTAGAGGGCGACAGGTGGACGGTAGCAACTAATGAAAAACTGTTTTTT. This codes for CASSLEGDRWTVATNEKLFF.

The chain recombines TRBV7-6 with TRBJ2-1; 7 nucleotides match TRBD2. The J segment lost 2 bases and the V segment lost 5 bases, leaving 12 bases of the junction unmatched. This CDR3 contains 17 residues. The germline CDR1 and CDR2 sequences are SGHVS and FNYEAQ. The CDR3 is CASSTLGSGITYNEQFF. CDR3 bases: TGTGCCAGCAGCACGCTAGGGAGCGGGATAACCTACAATGAGCAGTTCTTC.

The rearrangement uses TRBV9 and TRBJ2-1; 8 bases are shared with TRBD2. In germline, CDR1 is SGDLS, CDR2 YYNGEE. The CDR3 has 16 amino acids. J was trimmed by 7 bases and V by 3 bases; bases with no gene match: 12. CDR3 loop: CASSAQWVAGPNEQFF. The CDR3 nucleotides read TGTGCCAGCAGCGCCCAATGGGTAGCGGGGCCTAATGAGCAGTTCTTC. Filled out from reference TRBV9 and TRBJ2-1, the complete variable domain reads DSGVTQTPKHLITATGQRVTLRCSPRSGDLSVYWYQQSLDQGLQFLIQYYNGEERAKGNILERFSAQQFPDLHSELNLSSLELGDSALYFCASSAQWVAGPNEQFFGPGTRLTVL.

The V and J genes are TRBV5-4 and TRBJ2-3, with a possible D match to TRBD2 (5 bases). Germline lookup yields CDR1 SGHNT and CDR2 YYREEE (reference sequence). The CDR3 is 13 amino acids. The V and J ends lost 3 bases and 6 bases respectively, with 11 bases between them. The DNA for the CDR3 is TGTGCCAGCAGCTCAACTAGTGCGGATACGCAGTATTTT. Encoded protein: CASSSTSADTQYF.

The V call is TRBV7-9, the J call TRBJ2-5, with 10 bases identical to TRBD1. This CDR3 has 17 residues. Per germline, CDR1 SEHNR and CDR2 FQNEAQ (reference sequence). The ends lost 2 bases at V and 1 base at J; junction bases unmatched: 7. CDR3: CASSLIWDRGLQETQYF. The CDR3 DNA follows: TGTGCCAGCAGCTTAATTTGGGACAGGGGACTCCAAGAGACCCAGTACTTC.

V is TRBV7-9 and J is TRBJ2-3, with TRBD2 matching 9 bases. Trimming at V came to 7 bases and at J to 2 bases, leaving 10 bases not matched to a gene. This CDR3 region has 16 residues. Germline V gene data show CDR1 as SEHNR and CDR2 as FQNEAQ (reference sequence). CDR3 nucleotide sequence: TGTGCCAGCACCCGAGGGGCGGGAGGGCCCACAGATACGCAGTATTTT. Translation gives CASTRGAGGPTDTQYF.

This clone was recorded once. Because the CDR3 is missing its conserved closing phenylalanine or tryptophan, this is likely a read error. The J gene is TRBJ2-7, the V gene TRBV2; tentative D call: TRBD2 (6 bases). The DNA end favors TRBJ2-6, so the J call may be wrong. Germline V gives CDR1 SNHLY, CDR2 FYNNEI. The CDR3 consists of 10 residues. As DNA, the CDR3 is TGTGCCAGCAGGTTTGGGGGGCTGACTCTC. Its translation is CASRFGGLTL.

V gene TRBV29-1 combines with J gene TRBJ2-1, with TRBD2 matching over 10 bases. The CDR3 spans 14 residues. J was trimmed by 10 bases and V by 7 bases; bases with no gene match: 13. In germline, CDR1 is SQVTM, CDR2 ANQGSEA. In DNA, the CDR3 is TGCAGCGGGGCCGGGACTAGCGCTGCAAGAGAGCAGTTCTTC. It is translated as CSGAGTSAAREQFF.

The V gene is TRBV6-1, the J gene TRBJ2-7; perhaps TRBD1 as D (5 bases). V was trimmed by 6 bases and J by 6 bases, leaving 15 bases between them. Germline V gene sequence: CDR1 MNHNS, CDR2 SASEGT. This CDR3 spans 13 amino acids. The CDR3 region has the DNA TGTGCCAGCAGCGACAGTTTTTCTCGCGAGCAGTACTTC. This codes for CASSDSFSREQYF.

This clone was seen only a few times. Other DNA sequences within the sample encode an identical CDR3. The rearrangement uses TRBV2 and TRBJ1-2; TRBD1 aligns across 7 bases. Germline CDR1 SNHLY, CDR2 FYNNEI. The CDR3 length is 12 residues. The J segment lost 5 bases and the V segment lost 6 bases, leaving 3 bases of the junction unmatched. Here the CDR3 DNA reads TGTGCCAGCAGGGGGACAGCTTATGGCTACACCTTC. This gives the protein CASRGTAYGYTF.